This T cell receptor (beta chain) originates from a study of blood T cell repertoires in COVID-19 (dated by TCRdb to about 2020). Regarding the complete study: Samples covering the acute and convalescent phases of COVID-19 were provided by collaborators in the United States, Italy and Spain. The dataset comprised deeply sampled blood TCRbeta repertoires from subjects exposed to, actively infected with, or recovered from COVID-19. The prospective study material was composed of cDNA or gDNA derived from T cells, B-cell-depleted T cells, or PBMCs. HLA class I and class II types, where available, came from metadata supplied by the sample provider rather than from assay-based typing. The repertoires were released in a freely available public database meant as a resource for research on the immune response to SARS-CoV-2. The samples were drawn from the first 160 participants of the ongoing ImmuneRACE study and from roughly 1,300 subjects provided by 6 global collaborators. A de-identified subject ID, COVID-19 status, age in years and sex were almost always included in the sample metadata. Overall results and qualifications from the work: How much clinical and demographic metadata was included differed by source and by participant, and the metadata was provided uncurated.

TCRbeta CDR3 regions were amplified from genomic DNA using the immunoSEQ Assay, a bias-controlled multiplex PCR. Processing in the source paper ran as follows. Within the assay, amplification of reference gene primers was used to estimate how many nucleated cells each sample contained. To quantify the absolute abundance of each unique TCRbeta CDR3 rearrangement, sequence reads were collapsed and filtered. For each sample, productive Simpson clonality was calculated as the square root of Simpson's diversity index across productive rearrangements. TCRdb's version of the immuneACCESS table is confined to in-frame rearrangements and falls short of the full clone set. An unresolved V gene accounts for under half of the shortfall where checked; the remainder is of unknown origin. V and J calls and clone size are as listed in that table; D and trimming were resolved from the DNA. In all, the sample holds hundreds of thousands of clones, and around 90% of those were seen once. The ten largest account for approximately 1.5% of the sample.

Participants in the prospective study were enrolled through a virtual design, were aged about 18 to 100 years, and lived in 20 to 30 United States geographic areas. Cohort assignment in the prospective study relied on participant-reported clinical history from a screening survey and a study questionnaire. In the prospective study, whole blood, serum and a nasopharyngeal or oropharyngeal swab were collected from each participant by mobile phlebotomists. Prospective study participants could optionally give additional blood draws and questionnaires over a roughly two-month period. Before DNA extraction, prospective study blood samples were shipped either frozen or at room temperature. This clone appeared a few times. This receptor's antigen is unknown. Per-base qualities were not stored, and no clone one base away is much larger. The TCR was taken from a woman under 30 with acute COVID-19. Sequences were obtained from PBMCs or T cells enriched from blood (not recorded which).

The nucleotides read TGTGCCAGCAGTCGACAGAGCACAGATACGCAGTATTTT. It translates to CASSRQSTDTQYF. The chain joins TRBV3-1 (or the pseudogene TRBV3-2) to TRBJ2-3, and TRBD1 may be the D gene, going by 5 matching bases. The CDR3 numbers 13 residues from cysteine through phenylalanine. Only the CDR3 region is kept as DNA, spanning 39 bases read in frame from base 1. V is shortened by 6 bases, J by 0 bases, and the region joining them spans 7 bases. CDR1 is given as LGHDT and CDR2 as YNNKEL, both from the germline V gene (reference sequence).